Below, 13 T cell receptor beta chains from the same sample are listed, as sequenced in a study of T-cell reconstitution after alpha-beta-depleted transplantation in children. TCRbeta library preparation incorporated unique molecular identifiers. A single record per CDR3 protein comes from TCRdb applying MiXCR to the PCR reads. The sample shows about 110,000 distinct CDR3 sequences, approximately 10% of them seen only once. The source was PBMCs, collected before TCRalphabeta/CD19-depleted stem cell transplant. These receptors came from a boy aged 2 to 9 with acute lymphoblastic leukemia, due to receive a stem cell transplant.

Only a few counts were recorded for this clonotype. The chain is built from TRBV27 and TRBJ1-5; perhaps TRBD1 as D (6 bases). Germline V gene sequence: CDR1 MNHEY, CDR2 SMNVEV (reference sequence). The V gene lost 5 bases and the J gene lost 2 bases, with 13 bases spanning the gap. The CDR3 length is 15 residues. DNA of the CDR3: TGTGCCAGCAGTCCTCCGGGACAAGGCAATCAGCCCCAGCATTTT. Protein sequence: CASSPPGQGNQPQHF.

This clonotype was seen a handful of times. The rearrangement joins TRBV6-5 to TRBJ1-3; D unclear. This CDR3 is 15 amino acids long. V dropped 1 base and J dropped 0 bases, with 7 bases sitting between them. Germline V gene lookup returns CDR1 MNHEY and CDR2 SVGAGI. The CDR3 loop is CASSYWSDSGNTIYF. In DNA form, the CDR3 reads TGTGCCAGCAGTTACTGGTCGGACTCTGGAAACACCATATATTTT.

CDR3 nucleotide sequence: TGCGCCAGCAGCTCCCCATCGGCGGCCCGGTACTTC. Encoded protein: CASSSPSAARYF. The chain is built from TRBV5-1 and TRBJ2-5; unclear D gene. V lost 3 bases and J 13 bases, leaving 16 bases between the germline ends. This CDR3 has 12 residues. CDR1 SGHRS and CDR2 YFSETQ come from the germline V gene.

This clonotype was seen a few times. In DNA form, the CDR3 reads TGTGCCAGCAGCTTCGGGACCCACGAGCAGTACTTC. This encodes CASSFGTHEQYF. V usage is TRBV7-9 and J usage is TRBJ2-7; TRBD1 or TRBD2 may be the D gene (5 bases each). CDR1 is SEHNR, CDR2 FQNEAQ, per germline (reference sequence). This CDR3 contains 12 residues. Trimming removed 3 bases at V and 5 bases at J, with 8 bases between.

This clonotype was counted at least ten times. V usage is TRBV24-1 and J usage is TRBJ1-1, with 8 bases identical to TRBD1. The germline gives CDR1 KGHDR, CDR2 SFDVKD. The CDR3 totals 18 residues. V lost 4 bases to trimming and J lost 0 bases; unmatched junction nucleotides: 12. The CDR3 sequence: CATSDPSRDRYLNTEAFF. For the CDR3, the DNA is TGTGCCACCAGTGACCCCTCCCGGGACAGGTACTTGAACACTGAAGCTTTCTTT.

This clonotype has only a few counts. CDR3 coding DNA: TGTGCCTGGAGTCTAGGTACACCGAACACTGAAGCTTTCTTT. It is translated as CAWSLGTPNTEAFF. This chain uses TRBV30 with TRBJ1-1; D remains ambiguous. V was trimmed by 2 bases and J by 1 base, leaving 11 bases between them. Germline V CDR1 and CDR2: GTSNPN, SVGIG (reference sequence). This CDR3 spans 14 amino acids.

The V call is TRBV7-9, the J call TRBJ2-3, with 7 nucleotides matching TRBD1. CDR3 length: 16 amino acids. From germline, CDR1 is SEHNR and CDR2 FQNEAQ (reference sequence). The V gene end was trimmed by 5 bases and the J gene end by 0 bases; junction bases not matched to a gene: 8. The CDR3 DNA sequence: TGTGCCAGCAGCCGAGACAGGGCGCTAAGCACAGATACGCAGTATTTT. Protein sequence: CASSRDRALSTDTQYF. Combining the CDR3 with reference TRBV7-9 and TRBJ2-3 gives the whole variable domain DTGVSQNPRHKITKRGQNVTFRCDPISEHNRLYWYRQTLGQGPEFLTYFQNEAQLEKSRLLSDRFSAERPKGSFSTLEIQRTEQGDSAMYLCASSRDRALSTDTQYFGPGTRLTVL.

This clonotype was recorded a few times. The V and J genes are TRBV6-1 and TRBJ1-1; D remains unclear. Germline-derived CDR1 and CDR2 are MNHNS and SASEGT. This CDR3 is 14 amino acids long. Trimming stripped 5 bases from V and 4 bases from J, with 14 bases between. The CDR3 nucleotides are TGTGCCAGCAGTAGCGGGATATTGAGCACTGAAGCTTTCTTT. It encodes CASSSGILSTEAFF.

This clonotype has only a few counts. The rearrangement links TRBV20-1 to TRBJ2-5; the match to TRBD2 covers 14 bases. V shed 5 bases and J 5 bases; nucleotides not matched to a gene: 10. This CDR3 comprises 16 residues. Germline V gives CDR1 DFQATT, CDR2 SNEGSKA (reference sequence). The CDR3 region is CSAPKTSGRASETQYF. CDR3 in DNA: TGCAGTGCTCCCAAGACTAGCGGGAGGGCCAGTGAGACCCAGTACTTC.

In its sample, this clonotype was seen many times. This sequence joins TRBV18 and TRBJ2-1, with 12 bases that match TRBD1. CDR3 size: 14 residues. V gave up 6 bases and J gave up 9 bases; unmatched junction bases: 6. Germline-derived CDR1 and CDR2 are KGHSH and LQKENI. CDR3 bases: TGTGCCAGCTCCCGGGACAGGGGGCGAGGTGAGCAGTTCTTC. The encoded protein is CASSRDRGRGEQFF.

This clonotype was detected ten times or more. The rearrangement links TRBV12-3 or TRBV12-4 to TRBJ1-1, with 9 bases that match TRBD1. The CDR3 spans 17 residues. V dropped 2 bases and J dropped 2; count of bases not matched to a gene: 9. DNA for the CDR3: TGTGCCAGCAGTTTAACAGGGGGCCGGTTACTAAACACTGAAGCTTTCTTT. Encoded protein: CASSLTGGRLLNTEAFF.

The chain couples TRBV4-2 to TRBJ2-1; weak D call: TRBD1 (6 bases). The V gene's germline CDR1 is LGHNA and CDR2 YNFKEQ. There are 18 residues in the CDR3. With 0 bases removed from V and 3 bases from J, the gap between germline ends came to 18 bases. CDR3 residues: CASSQDGGDGAHYNEQFF. Here the CDR3 DNA reads TGTGCCAGCAGCCAAGATGGGGGCGATGGGGCCCACTACAATGAGCAGTTCTTC.

V usage is TRBV6-4 and J usage is TRBJ2-2; 7 bases are shared with TRBD2. CDR1 is MRHNA and CDR2 is SNTAGT in the germline V gene. The CDR3 length is 13 residues. Trimming at V came to 2 bases and at J to 6 bases, leaving 0 bases not matched to a gene. CDR3 DNA sequence: TGTGCCAGCAGTGACGGACTAGCCGGGGAGCTGTTTTTT. This sequence encodes CASSDGLAGELFF.